These 10 T cell receptor beta chains came from one sample sequenced in a study of blood T cell repertoires in COVID-19 (dated by TCRdb to about 2020). Libraries were made using the immunoSEQ multiplex PCR assay. TCRdb took this table from immuneACCESS and kept in-frame rearrangements with V and J called. Such tables lack part of the clones; where checked against another copy, unresolved V genes explain under half of the gap, and the rest is unexplained. The sample includes 150,000 to 200,000 clones, with approximately 89% observed a single time. The ten largest clones add up to less than 3.5% of the sample. Specimen: peripheral blood. These receptor sequences come from a man between 65 and 80 years old with acute or convalescent COVID-19.

The rearrangement links TRBV9 to TRBJ2-1; D is possibly TRBD2 (6 bases). CDR3 length: 16 amino acids. Deletions cut 3 bases from V and 3 bases from J, with 16 bases between. Germline loops: CDR1 SGDLS, CDR2 YYNGEE. The CDR3 bases are TGTGCCAGCAGCGCCGGATCGGGCGGGAACTACAATGAGCAGTTCTTC. It encodes CASSAGSGGNYNEQFF.

The chain has TRBV28 and TRBJ1-1; 12 bases map to TRBD1. The CDR3 runs 16 residues. The trim removed 8 bases at V and 6 bases at J, leaving 13 bases unmatched. CDR1 and CDR2 (germline): MDHEN, SYDVKM. The CDR3 is CASPPSWDRGRSEAFF. DNA of the CDR3: TGTGCCAGCCCCCCCAGCTGGGACAGGGGGCGGTCTGAAGCTTTCTTT. The variable domain in full, completed from reference TRBV28 and TRBJ1-1, reads DVKVTQSSRYLVKRTGEKVFLECVQDMDHENMFWYRQDPGLGLRLIYFSYDVKMKEKGDIPEGYSVSREKKERFSLILESASTNQTSMYLCASPPSWDRGRSEAFFGQGTRLTVV.

The chain carries TRBV7-2 and TRBJ2-5; 9 nucleotides line up with TRBD2. This CDR3 has 16 amino acids. Trimming cost V 6 bases and J 4 bases; bases outside gene matches: 12. The V gene's germline CDR1 is SGHTA and CDR2 FQGNSA. The DNA of the CDR3 is TGTGCCAGCAGGAAGGGCGGGGGGGCCGTCGTAGAGACCCAGTACTTC. It yields the protein CASRKGGGAVVETQYF.

The chain has TRBV18 and TRBJ1-2; D is possibly TRBD1 (6 bases). Per the germline V gene, CDR1 is KGHSH and CDR2 is LQKENI. The V and J ends lost 5 bases and 7 bases respectively, with 14 bases between them. This CDR3 contains 13 residues. The CDR3 DNA is TGTGCCAGCTCAGCTGACAGGCTCCCTGGCTACACCTTC. Translating it yields CASSADRLPGYTF.

The CDR3 spells CASSRAGSAQYF. The CDR3 DNA reads as TGTGCCAGCAGTCGCGCGGGGAGCGCCCAGTACTTC. This sequence joins TRBV12-3 or TRBV12-4 and TRBJ2-5; possibly TRBD2 for D (6 bases). Trimming pared 5 bases from V and 9 bases from J, leaving 13 bases between. There are 12 residues in the CDR3.

The V call is TRBV11-2, the J call TRBJ1-2, with 9 bases lining up with TRBD1. After removal of 3 bases from V and 1 base from J, the junction contained 9 bases not matched to a gene. The CDR3 spans 17 residues. Germline loops: CDR1 SGHAT, CDR2 FQNNGV. This CDR3 reads CASSFTGGDPFNYGYTF. The CDR3 nucleotides are TGTGCCAGCAGCTTTACAGGGGGCGACCCATTTAACTATGGCTACACCTTC.

This sequence joins TRBV29-1 and TRBJ1-2; 8 bases fit TRBD1. This CDR3 has 13 residues. Per germline, CDR1 SQVTM and CDR2 ANQGSEA. J lost 8 bases, V lost 4 bases, and 9 bases had no gene match. The CDR3 sequence: CSVVGQGAWGYTF. As DNA, the CDR3 is TGCAGCGTTGTAGGGCAGGGGGCGTGGGGCTACACCTTC.

The chain links TRBV18 to TRBJ2-7; the D is unclear. This CDR3 comprises 14 residues. CDR1 KGHSH and CDR2 LQKENI come from the germline V gene. V was pared by 0 bases and J by 2 bases, with 8 bases between. The CDR3 here is CASSPPSSAYEQYF. The CDR3 nucleotides are TGTGCCAGCTCACCACCCAGCAGCGCCTACGAGCAGTACTTC.

This sequence joins TRBV6-5 and TRBJ1-1, with a weak D call TRBD1 (5 bases). Germline CDR1 and CDR2: MNHEY and SVGAGI. The CDR3 sequence is 14 residues long. Trimming shortened V by 6 bases and J by 5 bases, and 16 bases separated the two germline ends. CDR3 sequence (DNA): TGTGCCAGCAGCACGATTCCTGGGGGGACTGAAGCTTTCTTT. Translated, it gives CASSTIPGGTEAFF.

The V gene is TRBV19, the J gene TRBJ2-2; weak D call: TRBD1 (6 bases). Per germline, CDR1 LNHDA and CDR2 SQIVND (reference sequence). The V gene lost 6 bases and the J gene lost 5 bases, with 10 bases spanning the gap. CDR3 length: 13 residues. CDR3 in amino acids: CASRTTGTGELFF. In DNA, the CDR3 is TGTGCCAGTAGGACAACAGGGACCGGGGAGCTGTTTTTT.